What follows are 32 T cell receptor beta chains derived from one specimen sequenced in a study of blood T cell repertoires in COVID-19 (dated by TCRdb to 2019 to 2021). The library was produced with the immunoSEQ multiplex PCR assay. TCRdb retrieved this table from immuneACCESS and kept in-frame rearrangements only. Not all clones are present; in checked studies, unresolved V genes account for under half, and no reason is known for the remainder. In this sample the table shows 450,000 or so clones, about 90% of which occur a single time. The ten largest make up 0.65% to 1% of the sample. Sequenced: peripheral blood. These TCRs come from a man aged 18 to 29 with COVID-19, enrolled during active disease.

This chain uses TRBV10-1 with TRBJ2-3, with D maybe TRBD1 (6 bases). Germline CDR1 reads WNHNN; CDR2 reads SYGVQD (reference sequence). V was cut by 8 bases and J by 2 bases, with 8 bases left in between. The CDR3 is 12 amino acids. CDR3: CASGDTTDTQYF. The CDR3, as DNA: TGCGCCAGCGGGGACACCACAGATACGCAGTATTTT.

The CDR3 DNA reads TGTGCCAGGACCGACAGGGTGAACTACAATGAGCAGTTCTTC. This codes for CARTDRVNYNEQFF. The chain couples TRBV2 to TRBJ2-1, with 7 bases matching TRBD1. This CDR3 is built from 14 residues. Germline V gene sequence: CDR1 SNHLY, CDR2 FYNNEI. Trimming removed 9 bases from V and 3 bases from J; junction bases left unmatched: 8. Full variable domain (outside the CDR3, taken from reference TRBV2 and TRBJ2-1): EPEVTQTPSHQVTQMGQEVILRCVPISNHLYFYWYRQILGQKVEFLVSFYNNEISEKSEIFDDQFSVERPDGSNFTLKIRSTKLEDSAMYFCARTDRVNYNEQFFGPGTRLTVL.

CDR3 nucleotides: TGCGCCAGCAGCCCGGGACAGCTGAGCTCCTACAATGAGCAGTTCTTC. Translation gives CASSPGQLSSYNEQFF. This sequence joins TRBV5-1 and TRBJ2-1, with 7 bases identical to TRBD1. Germline loops: CDR1 SGHRS, CDR2 YFSETQ. V lost 4 bases and J lost 0; bases outside the gene matches: 7. The CDR3 totals 16 residues.

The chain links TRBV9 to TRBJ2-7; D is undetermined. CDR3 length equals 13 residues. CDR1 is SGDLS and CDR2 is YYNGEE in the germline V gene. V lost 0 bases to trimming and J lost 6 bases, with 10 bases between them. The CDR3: CASSVDQWAEQYF. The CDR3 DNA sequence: TGTGCCAGCAGCGTAGATCAGTGGGCCGAGCAGTACTTC.

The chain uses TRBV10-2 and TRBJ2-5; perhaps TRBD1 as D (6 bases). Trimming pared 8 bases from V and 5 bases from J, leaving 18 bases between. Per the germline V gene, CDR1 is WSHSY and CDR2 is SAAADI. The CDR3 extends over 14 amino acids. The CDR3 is CASCSTGMSETQYF. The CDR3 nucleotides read TGCGCCAGCTGTTCTACAGGGATGTCGGAGACCCAGTACTTC.

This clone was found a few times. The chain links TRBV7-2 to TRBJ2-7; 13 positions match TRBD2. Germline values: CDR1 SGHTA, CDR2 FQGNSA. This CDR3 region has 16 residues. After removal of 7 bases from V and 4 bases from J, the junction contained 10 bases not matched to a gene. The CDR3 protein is CASTSGPGLAGYEQYF. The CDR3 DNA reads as TGTGCCAGCACCTCAGGCCCGGGACTAGCGGGATACGAGCAGTACTTC.

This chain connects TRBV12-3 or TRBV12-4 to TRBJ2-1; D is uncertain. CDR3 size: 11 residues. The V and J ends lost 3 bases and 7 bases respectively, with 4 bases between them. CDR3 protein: CASSFYNEQFF. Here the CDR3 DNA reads TGTGCCAGCAGTTTTTATAATGAGCAGTTCTTC.

The DNA for the CDR3 is TGTGCCAGCAGCCAATCCGGACTAGCGGGAGAGATCGGGGAGCTGTTTTTT. Translation gives CASSQSGLAGEIGELFF. This chain uses TRBV4-2 with TRBJ2-2; 13 nucleotides match TRBD2. V dropped 2 bases and J dropped 7; count of bases not matched to a gene: 7. Germline lookup yields CDR1 LGHNA and CDR2 YNFKEQ. The CDR3 is 17 residues long.

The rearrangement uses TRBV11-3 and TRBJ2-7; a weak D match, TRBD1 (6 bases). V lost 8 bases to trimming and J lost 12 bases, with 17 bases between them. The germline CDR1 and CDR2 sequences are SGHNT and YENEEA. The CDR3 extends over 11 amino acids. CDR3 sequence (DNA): TGTGCCAGCGGGGACACCTCGTCCGCGTACTTC. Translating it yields CASGDTSSAYF.

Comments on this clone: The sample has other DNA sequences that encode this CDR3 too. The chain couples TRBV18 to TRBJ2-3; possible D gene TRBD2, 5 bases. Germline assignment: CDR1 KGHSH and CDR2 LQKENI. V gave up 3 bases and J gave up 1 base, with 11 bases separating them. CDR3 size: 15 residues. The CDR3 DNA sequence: TGTGCCAGCTCACCTAGAGGGAGCGGCACAGATACGCAGTATTTT. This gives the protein CASSPRGSGTDTQYF.

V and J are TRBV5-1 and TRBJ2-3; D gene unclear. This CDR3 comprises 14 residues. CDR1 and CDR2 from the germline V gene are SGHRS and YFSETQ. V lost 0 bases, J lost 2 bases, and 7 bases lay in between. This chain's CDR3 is CASSLGTTTDTQYF. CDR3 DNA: TGCGCCAGCAGCTTGGGAACAACCACAGATACGCAGTATTTT. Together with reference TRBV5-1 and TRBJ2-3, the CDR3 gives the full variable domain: KAGVTQTPRYLIKTRGQQVTLSCSPISGHRSVSWYQQTPGQGLQFLFEYFSETQRNKGNFPGRFSGRQFSNSRSEMNVSTLELGDSALYLCASSLGTTTDTQYFGPGTRLTVL.

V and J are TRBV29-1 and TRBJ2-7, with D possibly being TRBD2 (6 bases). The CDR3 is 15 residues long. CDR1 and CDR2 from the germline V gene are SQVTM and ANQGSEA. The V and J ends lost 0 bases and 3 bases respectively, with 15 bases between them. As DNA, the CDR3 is TGCAGCGTTGAAGATCCAGCGGGTAGCGACTACGAGCAGTACTTC. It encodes CSVEDPAGSDYEQYF.

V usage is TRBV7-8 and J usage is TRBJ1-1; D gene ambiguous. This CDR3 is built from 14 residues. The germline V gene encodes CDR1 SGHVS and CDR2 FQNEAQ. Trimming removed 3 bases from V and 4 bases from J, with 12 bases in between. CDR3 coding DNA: TGTGCCAGCAGCTTCTCCGGTGGGAGCACTGAAGCTTTCTTT. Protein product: CASSFSGGSTEAFF.

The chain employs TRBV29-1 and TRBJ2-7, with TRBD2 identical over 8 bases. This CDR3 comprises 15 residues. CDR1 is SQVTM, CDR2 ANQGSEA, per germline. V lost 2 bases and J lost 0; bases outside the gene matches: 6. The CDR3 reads CSVETGTRGSYEQYF. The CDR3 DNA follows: TGCAGCGTTGAAACCGGGACTAGGGGCTCCTACGAGCAGTACTTC.

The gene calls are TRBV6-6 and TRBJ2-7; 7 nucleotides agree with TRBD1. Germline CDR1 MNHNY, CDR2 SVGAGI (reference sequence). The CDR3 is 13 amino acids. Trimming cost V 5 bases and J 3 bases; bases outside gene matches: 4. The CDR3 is CASSMGQNYEQYF. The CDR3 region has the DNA TGTGCCAGCAGTATGGGACAGAACTACGAGCAGTACTTC.

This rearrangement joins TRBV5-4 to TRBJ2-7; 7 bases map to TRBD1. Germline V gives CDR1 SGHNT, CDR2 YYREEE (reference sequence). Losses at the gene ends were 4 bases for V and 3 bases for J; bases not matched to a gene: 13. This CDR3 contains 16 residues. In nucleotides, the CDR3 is TGTGCCAGCAGCCGGGGTGGGACAGCGGACCTCTACGAGCAGTACTTC. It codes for CASSRGGTADLYEQYF.

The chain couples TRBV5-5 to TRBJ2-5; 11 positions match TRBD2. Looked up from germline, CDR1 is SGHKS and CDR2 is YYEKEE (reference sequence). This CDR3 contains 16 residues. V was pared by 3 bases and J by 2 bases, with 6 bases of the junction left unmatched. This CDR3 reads CASSWGVAGGQETQYF. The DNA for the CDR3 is TGTGCCAGCAGCTGGGGGGTAGCGGGAGGGCAAGAGACCCAGTACTTC.

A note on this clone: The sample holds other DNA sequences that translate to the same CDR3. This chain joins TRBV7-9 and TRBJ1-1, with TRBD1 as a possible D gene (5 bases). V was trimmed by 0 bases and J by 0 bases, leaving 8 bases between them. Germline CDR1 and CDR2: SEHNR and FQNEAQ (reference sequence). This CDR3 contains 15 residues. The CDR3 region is CASSLAQGLNTEAFF. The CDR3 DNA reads TGTGCCAGCAGCTTAGCCCAGGGATTGAACACTGAAGCTTTCTTT. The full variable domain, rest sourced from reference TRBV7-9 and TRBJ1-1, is DTGVSQNPRHKITKRGQNVTFRCDPISEHNRLYWYRQTLGQGPEFLTYFQNEAQLEKSRLLSDRFSAERPKGSFSTLEIQRTEQGDSAMYLCASSLAQGLNTEAFFGQGTRLTVV.

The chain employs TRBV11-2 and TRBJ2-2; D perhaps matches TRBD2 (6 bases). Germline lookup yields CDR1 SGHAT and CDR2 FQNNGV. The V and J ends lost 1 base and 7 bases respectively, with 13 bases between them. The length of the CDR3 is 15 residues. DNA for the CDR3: TGTGCCAGCAGCTTAGCGGCTAGCGCGAGCGGGGAGCTGTTTTTT. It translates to CASSLAASASGELFF.

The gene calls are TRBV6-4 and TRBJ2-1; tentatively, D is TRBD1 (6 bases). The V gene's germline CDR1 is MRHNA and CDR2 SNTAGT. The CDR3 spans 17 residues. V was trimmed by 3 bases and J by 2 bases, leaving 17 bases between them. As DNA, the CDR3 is TGTGCCAGCAGTGAAAGAGGTGGGGGCGACCCCTACAATGAGCAGTTCTTC. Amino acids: CASSERGGGDPYNEQFF.

In nucleotides, the CDR3 is TGTGCCAGCAGTTTGGGACAGGGTGGAGAAAAACTGTTTTTT. Its translation: CASSLGQGGEKLFF. The chain employs TRBV2 and TRBJ1-4; 9 bases map to TRBD1. The V gene's germline CDR1 is SNHLY and CDR2 FYNNEI. The CDR3 length is 14 residues. The V gene end was trimmed by 5 bases and the J gene end by 8 bases; junction bases not matched to a gene: 6.

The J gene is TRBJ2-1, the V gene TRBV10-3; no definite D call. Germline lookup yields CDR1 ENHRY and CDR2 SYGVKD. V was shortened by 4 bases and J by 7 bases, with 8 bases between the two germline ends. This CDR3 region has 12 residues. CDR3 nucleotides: TGTGCCATCAGTGCTGCGTTGAATGAGCAGTTCTTC. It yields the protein CAISAALNEQFF.

CDR3 in amino acids: CASSEEGTSSYEQFF. The CDR3 bases are TGTGCCAGCAGTGAGGAGGGTACTAGCTCGTATGAGCAGTTCTTC. This chain connects TRBV6-1 to TRBJ2-1, with a weak D call TRBD2 (6 bases). This CDR3 region has 15 residues. The germline V gene encodes CDR1 MNHNS and CDR2 SASEGT. The V gene lost 3 bases and the J gene lost 8 bases, with 17 bases spanning the gap.

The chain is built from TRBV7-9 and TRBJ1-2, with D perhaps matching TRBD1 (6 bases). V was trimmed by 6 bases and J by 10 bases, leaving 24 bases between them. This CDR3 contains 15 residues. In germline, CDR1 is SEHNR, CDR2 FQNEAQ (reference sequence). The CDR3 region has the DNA TGTGCCAGCAGAAACAGCGGGGGCGCAAGATTCTCCTACACCTTC. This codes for CASRNSGGARFSYTF. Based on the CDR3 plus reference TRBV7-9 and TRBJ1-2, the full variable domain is DTGVSQNPRHKITKRGQNVTFRCDPISEHNRLYWYRQTLGQGPEFLTYFQNEAQLEKSRLLSDRFSAERPKGSFSTLEIQRTEQGDSAMYLCASRNSGGARFSYTFGSGTRLTVV.

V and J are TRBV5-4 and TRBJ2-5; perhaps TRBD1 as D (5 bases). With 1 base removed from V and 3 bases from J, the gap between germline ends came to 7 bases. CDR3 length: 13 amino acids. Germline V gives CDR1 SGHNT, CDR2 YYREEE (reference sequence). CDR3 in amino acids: CASSLQGEETQYF. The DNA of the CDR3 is TGTGCCAGCAGCTTGCAGGGTGAAGAGACCCAGTACTTC.

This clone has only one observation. CDR3 protein: CASSPYGSQETQYF. CDR3 nucleotide sequence: TGTGCCAGCTCACCATACGGGAGCCAAGAGACCCAGTACTTC. The chain is built from TRBV18 and TRBJ2-5, with D possibly matching TRBD2 (6 bases). CDR3 length: 14 residues. V lost 2 bases and J 1 base, leaving 8 bases between the germline ends. Germline V lookup: CDR1 KGHSH, CDR2 LQKENI.

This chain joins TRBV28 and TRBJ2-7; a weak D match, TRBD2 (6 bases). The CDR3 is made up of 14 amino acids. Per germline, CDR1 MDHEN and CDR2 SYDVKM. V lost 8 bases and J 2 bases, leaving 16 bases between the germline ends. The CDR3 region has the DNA TGTGCCAGCGCAGAGGGACTGTCAACCTACGAGCAGTACTTC. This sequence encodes CASAEGLSTYEQYF.

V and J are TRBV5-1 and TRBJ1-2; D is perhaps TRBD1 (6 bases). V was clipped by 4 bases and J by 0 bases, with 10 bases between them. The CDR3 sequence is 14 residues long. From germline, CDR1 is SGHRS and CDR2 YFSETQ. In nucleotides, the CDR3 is TGCGCCAGCAGCCCGGACAGCTCTAACTATGGCTACACCTTC. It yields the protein CASSPDSSNYGYTF. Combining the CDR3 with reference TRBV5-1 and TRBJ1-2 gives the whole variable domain KAGVTQTPRYLIKTRGQQVTLSCSPISGHRSVSWYQQTPGQGLQFLFEYFSETQRNKGNFPGRFSGRQFSNSRSEMNVSTLELGDSALYLCASSPDSSNYGYTFGSGTRLTVV.

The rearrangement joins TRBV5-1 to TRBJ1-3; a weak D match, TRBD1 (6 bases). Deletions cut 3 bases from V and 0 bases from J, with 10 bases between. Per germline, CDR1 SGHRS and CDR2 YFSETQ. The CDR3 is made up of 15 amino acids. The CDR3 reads CASSSQGISGNTIYF. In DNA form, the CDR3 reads TGCGCCAGCAGCTCGCAGGGGATCTCTGGAAACACCATATATTTT.

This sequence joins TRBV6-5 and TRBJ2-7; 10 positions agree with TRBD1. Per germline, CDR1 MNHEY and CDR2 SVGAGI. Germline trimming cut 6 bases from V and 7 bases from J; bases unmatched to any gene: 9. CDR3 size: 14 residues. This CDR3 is CASRNRDRGGEQYF. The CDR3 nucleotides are TGTGCCAGCAGGAACAGGGACAGGGGAGGAGAGCAGTACTTC.

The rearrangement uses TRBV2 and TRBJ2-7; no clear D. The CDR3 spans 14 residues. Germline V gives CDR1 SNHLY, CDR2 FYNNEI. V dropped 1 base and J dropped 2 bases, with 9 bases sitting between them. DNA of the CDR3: TGTGCCAGCAGTGAAGGCAGGCCCCCCTACGAGCAGTACTTC. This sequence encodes CASSEGRPPYEQYF.

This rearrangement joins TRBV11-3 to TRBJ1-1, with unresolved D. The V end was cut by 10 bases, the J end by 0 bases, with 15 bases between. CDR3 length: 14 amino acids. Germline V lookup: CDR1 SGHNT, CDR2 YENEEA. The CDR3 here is CATSYGIMNTEAFF. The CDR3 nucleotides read TGTGCCACTAGTTACGGGATCATGAACACTGAAGCTTTCTTT.